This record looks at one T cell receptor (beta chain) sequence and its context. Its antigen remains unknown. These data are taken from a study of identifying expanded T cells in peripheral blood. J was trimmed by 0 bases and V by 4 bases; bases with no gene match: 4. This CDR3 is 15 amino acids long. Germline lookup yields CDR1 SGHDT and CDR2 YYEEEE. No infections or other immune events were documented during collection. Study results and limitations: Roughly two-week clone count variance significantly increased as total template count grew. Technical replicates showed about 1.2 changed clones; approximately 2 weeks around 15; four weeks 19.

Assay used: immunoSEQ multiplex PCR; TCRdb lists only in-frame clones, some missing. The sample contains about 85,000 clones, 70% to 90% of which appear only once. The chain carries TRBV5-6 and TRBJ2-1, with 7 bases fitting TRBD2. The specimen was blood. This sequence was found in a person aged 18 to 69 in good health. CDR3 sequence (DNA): TGTGCCAGCAGCGGGGGACTACTCTCCTACAATGAGCAGTTCTTC. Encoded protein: CASSGGLLSYNEQFF.